The rows below give T cell receptor beta chains drawn from one sample of a study of T cell responses to AZD1222 COVID-19 vaccine. TCRdb's table, derived via immunoSEQ multiplex PCR, lists solely in-frame clones and lacks some. Here the sample spans around 72,000 clones, around 90% being singletons. The source was peripheral blood, collected on day 0 of AZD1222 vaccination. The source of these receptors is an adult in good health. CDR3s leave out the opening cysteine and the closing phenylalanine or tryptophan. The order of the fields is V gene, J gene, CDR3 protein.

>TRBV11-1|TRBJ2-7
ASSSTRNSYEQY
>TRBV27|TRBJ1-5
ASSFPNQPQH
>TRBV2|TRBJ2-5
ASRGLADGETQY
>TRBV29-1|TRBJ2-5
SVDPANQETQY
>TRBV5-1|TRBJ1-4
ASSSLSMGNEKLF
>TRBV5-6|TRBJ1-2
ASSLGGRRSYGYT
>TRBV5-1|TRBJ1-1
ASSLGQGGTEAF
>TRBV30|TRBJ1-5
AWQDRGYQPQH
>TRBV19|TRBJ1-2
ASSSTWKGYGYT
>TRBV7-9|TRBJ1-6
ASSSPWADNSPLH
>TRBV5-1|TRBJ1-3
ASSMTGGSGNTIY
>TRBV28|TRBJ1-1
ATTGLTEAF
>TRBV2|TRBJ2-7
ASRTRGFTYEQY
>TRBV19|TRBJ1-2
ASSERVSGYT
>TRBV27|TRBJ1-1
ASSLYPPHMRELMNTEAF